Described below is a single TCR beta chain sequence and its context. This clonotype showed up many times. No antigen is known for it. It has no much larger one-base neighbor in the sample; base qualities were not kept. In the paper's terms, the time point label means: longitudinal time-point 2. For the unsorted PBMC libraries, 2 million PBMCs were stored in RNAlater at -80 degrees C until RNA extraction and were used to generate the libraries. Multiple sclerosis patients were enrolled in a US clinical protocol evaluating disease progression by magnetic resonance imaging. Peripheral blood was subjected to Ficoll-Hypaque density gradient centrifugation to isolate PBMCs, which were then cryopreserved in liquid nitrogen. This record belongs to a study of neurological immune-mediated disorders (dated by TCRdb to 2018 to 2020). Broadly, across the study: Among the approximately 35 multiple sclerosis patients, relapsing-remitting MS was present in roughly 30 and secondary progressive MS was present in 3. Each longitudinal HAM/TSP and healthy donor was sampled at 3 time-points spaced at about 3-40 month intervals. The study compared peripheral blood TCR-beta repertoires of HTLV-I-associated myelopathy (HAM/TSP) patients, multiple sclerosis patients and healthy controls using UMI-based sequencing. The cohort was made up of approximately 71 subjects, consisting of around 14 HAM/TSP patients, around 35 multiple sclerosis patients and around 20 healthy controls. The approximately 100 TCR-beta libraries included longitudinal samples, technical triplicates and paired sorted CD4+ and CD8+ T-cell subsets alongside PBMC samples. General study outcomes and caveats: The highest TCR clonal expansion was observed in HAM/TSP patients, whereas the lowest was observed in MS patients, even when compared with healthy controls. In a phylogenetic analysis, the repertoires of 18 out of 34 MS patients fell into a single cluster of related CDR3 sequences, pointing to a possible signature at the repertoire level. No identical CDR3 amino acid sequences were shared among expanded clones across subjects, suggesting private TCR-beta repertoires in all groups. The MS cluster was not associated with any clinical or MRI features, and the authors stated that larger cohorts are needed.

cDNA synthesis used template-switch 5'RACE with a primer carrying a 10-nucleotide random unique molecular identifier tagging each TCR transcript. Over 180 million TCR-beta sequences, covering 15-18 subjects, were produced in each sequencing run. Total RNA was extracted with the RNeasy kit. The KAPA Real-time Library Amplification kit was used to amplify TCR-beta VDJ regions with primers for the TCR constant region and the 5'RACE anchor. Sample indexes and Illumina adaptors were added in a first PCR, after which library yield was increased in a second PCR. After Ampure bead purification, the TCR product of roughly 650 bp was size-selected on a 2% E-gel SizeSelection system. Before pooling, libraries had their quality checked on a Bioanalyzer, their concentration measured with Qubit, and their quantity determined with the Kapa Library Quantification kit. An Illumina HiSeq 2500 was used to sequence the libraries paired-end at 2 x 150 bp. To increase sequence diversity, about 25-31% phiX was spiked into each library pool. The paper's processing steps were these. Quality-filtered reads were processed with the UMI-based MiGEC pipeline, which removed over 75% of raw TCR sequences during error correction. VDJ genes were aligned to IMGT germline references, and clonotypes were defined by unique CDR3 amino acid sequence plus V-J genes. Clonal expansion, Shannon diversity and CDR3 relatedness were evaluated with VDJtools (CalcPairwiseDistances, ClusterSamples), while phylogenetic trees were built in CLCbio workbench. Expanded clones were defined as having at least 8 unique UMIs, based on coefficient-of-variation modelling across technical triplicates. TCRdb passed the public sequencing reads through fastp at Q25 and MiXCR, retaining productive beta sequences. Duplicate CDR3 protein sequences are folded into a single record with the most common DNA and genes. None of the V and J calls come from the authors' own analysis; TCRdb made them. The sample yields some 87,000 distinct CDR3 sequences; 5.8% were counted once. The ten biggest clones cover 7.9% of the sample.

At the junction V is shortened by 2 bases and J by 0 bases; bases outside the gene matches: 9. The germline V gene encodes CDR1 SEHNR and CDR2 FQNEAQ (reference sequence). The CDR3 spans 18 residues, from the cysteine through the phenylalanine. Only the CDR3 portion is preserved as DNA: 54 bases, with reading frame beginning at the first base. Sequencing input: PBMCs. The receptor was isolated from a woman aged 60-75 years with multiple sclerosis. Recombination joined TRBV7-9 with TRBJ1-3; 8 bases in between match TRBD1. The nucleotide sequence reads TGTGCCAGCAGCTTAAGGGGACAGGTTACTTTCTCTGGAAACACCATATATTTT. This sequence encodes CASSLRGQVTFSGNTIYF.